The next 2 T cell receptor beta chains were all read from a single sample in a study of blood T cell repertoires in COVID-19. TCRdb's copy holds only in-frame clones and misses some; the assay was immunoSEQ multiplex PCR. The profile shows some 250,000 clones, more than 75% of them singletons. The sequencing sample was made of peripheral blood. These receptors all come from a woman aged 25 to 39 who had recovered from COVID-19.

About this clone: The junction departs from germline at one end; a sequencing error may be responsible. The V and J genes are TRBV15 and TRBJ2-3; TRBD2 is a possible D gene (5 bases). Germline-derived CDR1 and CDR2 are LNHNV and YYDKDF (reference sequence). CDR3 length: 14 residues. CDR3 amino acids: CATSRGASTDTQYF. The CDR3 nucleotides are TGTGCCACCAGCAGAGGGGCTAGCACTGATACGCAGTATTTT.

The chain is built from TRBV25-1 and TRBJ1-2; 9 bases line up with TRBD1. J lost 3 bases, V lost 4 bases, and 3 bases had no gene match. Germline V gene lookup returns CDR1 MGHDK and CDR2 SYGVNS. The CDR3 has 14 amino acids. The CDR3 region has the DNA TGTGCCAGCAGTGTCCGGGACAGGGACTATGGCTACACCTTC. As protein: CASSVRDRDYGYTF.